These T cell receptor beta chains were read from a single sample in a study of T cell responses to AZD1222 COVID-19 vaccine. Data came from immunoSEQ multiplex PCR; TCRdb stores just in-frame clones and leaves some out. Of around 150,000 clones listed, under 95% are singletons. The material was peripheral blood, obtained 28 days after the second AZD1222 dose. These receptors originate from an adult who received the AZD1222 COVID-19 vaccine. Each CDR3 is given with its conserved first and last residue. Each record gives: D gene, J gene, clone size, V gene, CDR3 protein, CDR3 DNA. A D gene is named only where the DNA matches it firmly. Size is stated for part of the rows, as once, few or many counts, or as a class when the clone is expanded.

D: NA
J: TRBJ2-7
size: NA
V: TRBV6-1
CDR3: CASSERNMRDYEQYF
DNA: TGTGCCAGCAGTGAAAGGAACATGCGGGACTACGAGCAGTACTTC

D: NA
J: TRBJ1-1
size: NA
V: TRBV6-5
CDR3: CASIPVGGRAEAFF
DNA: TGTGCCAGCATCCCCGTGGGGGGAAGGGCTGAAGCTTTCTTT

D: NA
J: TRBJ1-3
size: NA
V: TRBV19
CDR3: CASSIGRTSGNTIYF
DNA: TGTGCCAGTAGTATAGGTCGGACCTCTGGAAACACCATATATTTT

D: NA
J: TRBJ2-7
size: NA
V: TRBV11-1
CDR3: CASSYGTPAYEQYF
DNA: TGTGCCAGCAGCTACGGGACTCCAGCCTACGAGCAGTACTTC

D: TRBD1
J: TRBJ1-1
size: NA
V: TRBV6-5
CDR3: CASRSRDRGGTEAFF
DNA: TGTGCCAGCAGGTCCCGGGACAGGGGCGGCACTGAAGCTTTCTTT

D: NA
J: TRBJ2-7
size: once
V: TRBV27
CDR3: CASSLIGGEQYF
DNA: TGTGCCAGCAGTTTAATAGGGGGCGAGCAGTACTTC

D: NA
J: TRBJ2-1
size: NA
V: TRBV4-3
CDR3: CASSQSRDSYNEQFF
DNA: TGCGCCAGCAGCCAGTCCAGGGACTCCTACAATGAGCAGTTCTTC

D: TRBD2
J: TRBJ2-3
size: NA
V: TRBV30
CDR3: CARGLAGRTDTQYF
DNA: TGTGCCCGGGGGCTAGCGGGCCGCACAGATACGCAGTATTTT

D: NA
J: TRBJ1-1
size: NA
V: TRBV19
CDR3: CASSTRTGNTEAFF
DNA: TGTGCCAGTAGTACCCGAACAGGGAACACTGAAGCTTTCTTT

D: NA
J: TRBJ2-1
size: NA
V: TRBV27
CDR3: CASSLSSVAATYNEQFF
DNA: TGTGCCAGCAGTTTATCCTCAGTAGCGGCTACCTACAATGAGCAGTTCTTC

D: NA
J: TRBJ1-2
size: NA
V: TRBV11-2
CDR3: CASSLGFSGGSANYGYTF
DNA: TGTGCCAGCAGCTTAGGGTTCTCGGGTGGATCAGCTAACTATGGCTACACCTTC

D: TRBD1
J: TRBJ1-2
size: once
V: TRBV9
CDR3: CASSTRDREGYTF
DNA: TGTGCCAGCAGCACCCGGGACAGAGAGGGCTACACCTTC

D: TRBD2
J: TRBJ2-7
size: NA
V: TRBV12-3/TRBV12-4
CDR3: CASSLLAVYEQYF
DNA: TGTGCCAGCAGTCTACTAGCGGTCTACGAGCAGTACTTC

D: NA
J: TRBJ1-2
size: NA
V: TRBV5-1
CDR3: CASSLGAQGNGYTF
DNA: TGCGCCAGCAGCTTGGGAGCACAGGGAAATGGCTACACCTTC

D: TRBD2
J: TRBJ2-1
size: NA
V: TRBV19
CDR3: CAASSGRALNEQFF
DNA: TGTGCCGCAAGTAGCGGGAGGGCTCTCAATGAGCAGTTCTTC

D: NA
J: TRBJ1-1
size: NA
V: TRBV18
CDR3: CASSLPGPERTEAFF
DNA: TGTGCCAGCTCACTACCCGGACCCGAGCGCACTGAAGCTTTCTTT

D: NA
J: TRBJ1-3
size: NA
V: TRBV11-2
CDR3: CASSDQGTRGNTIYF
DNA: TGTGCCAGCAGCGACCAAGGGACACGAGGAAACACCATATATTTT

D: NA
J: TRBJ1-2
size: NA
V: TRBV30
CDR3: CAWLRRSNYGYTF
DNA: TGTGCCTGGCTACGTCGCTCGAACTATGGCTACACCTTC

D: TRBD2
J: TRBJ2-1
size: NA
V: TRBV5-1
CDR3: CASSEGLAGDEQFF
DNA: TGCGCCAGCAGCGAGGGACTAGCGGGTGATGAGCAGTTCTTC

D: NA
J: TRBJ2-1
size: NA
V: TRBV14
CDR3: CASSPYLSLGGNEQFF
DNA: TGTGCCAGCAGCCCCTATCTTTCCCTGGGGGGCAATGAGCAGTTCTTC

D: NA
J: TRBJ1-3
size: NA
V: TRBV7-8
CDR3: CASSSLALENTIYF
DNA: TGTGCCAGCAGCTCGTTGGCCCTCGAAAACACCATATATTTT

D: TRBD1
J: TRBJ1-1
size: NA
V: TRBV28
CDR3: CASSFPGQGANTEAFF
DNA: TGTGCCAGCAGTTTCCCGGGACAGGGGGCGAACACTGAAGCTTTCTTT

D: NA
J: TRBJ2-7
size: once
V: TRBV29-1
CDR3: CSAFQSGTYEQYF
DNA: TGCAGCGCCTTCCAGTCGGGGACCTACGAGCAGTACTTC

D: TRBD2
J: TRBJ2-1
size: NA
V: TRBV15
CDR3: CATRGAPGLAGVVEQFF
DNA: TGTGCCACCAGGGGAGCCCCGGGACTAGCGGGAGTTGTTGAGCAGTTCTTC

D: NA
J: TRBJ1-4
size: NA
V: TRBV18
CDR3: CASSPTGPDEKLFF
DNA: TGTGCCAGCTCACCGACAGGCCCGGATGAAAAACTGTTTTTT

D: TRBD1
J: TRBJ2-3
size: once
V: TRBV28
CDR3: CASSPAGTGGGDTQYF
DNA: TGTGCCAGCAGTCCTGCCGGGACAGGGGGCGGAGATACGCAGTATTTT

D: NA
J: TRBJ2-5
size: NA
V: TRBV30
CDR3: CAWSVLGGDTQETQYF
DNA: TGTGCCTGGAGTGTTTTAGGGGGTGATACCCAAGAGACCCAGTACTTC

D: NA
J: TRBJ2-5
size: NA
V: TRBV5-1
CDR3: CASSLGGHNQETQYF
DNA: TGCGCCAGCAGCTTGGGCGGACACAACCAAGAGACCCAGTACTTC

D: NA
J: TRBJ1-1
size: once
V: TRBV5-1
CDR3: CASSLIVQGDTEAFF
DNA: TGCGCCAGCAGCTTGATCGTCCAGGGTGACACTGAAGCTTTCTTT

D: TRBD2
J: TRBJ2-1
size: NA
V: TRBV5-3
CDR3: CARSLLTSGRATYNEQFF
DNA: TGTGCCAGAAGCTTGTTAACTAGCGGGAGGGCAACCTACAATGAGCAGTTCTTC

D: NA
J: TRBJ1-6
size: NA
V: TRBV7-8
CDR3: CASSLPRGSRPRDSPLHF
DNA: TGTGCCAGCAGCTTACCTCGGGGGAGCAGGCCAAGGGATTCACCCCTCCACTTT

D: NA
J: TRBJ2-7
size: NA
V: TRBV19
CDR3: CASSDRPYEQYF
DNA: TGTGCCAGTAGCGACAGGCCCTACGAGCAGTACTTC

D: TRBD2
J: TRBJ2-5
size: NA
V: TRBV4-1
CDR3: CASSQVGLAGEETQYF
DNA: TGCGCCAGCAGCCAAGTGGGACTAGCGGGAGAAGAGACCCAGTACTTC

D: TRBD1
J: TRBJ2-5
size: NA
V: TRBV3-1/TRBV3-2
CDR3: CASRPTGQGQETQYF
DNA: TGTGCCAGCAGACCCACTGGACAGGGCCAAGAGACCCAGTACTTC

D: TRBD1
J: TRBJ1-6
size: NA
V: TRBV2
CDR3: CASFFGQGGRNSPLHF
DNA: TGTGCCAGCTTTTTCGGACAGGGAGGCCGAAATTCACCCCTCCACTTT

D: NA
J: TRBJ1-5
size: NA
V: TRBV4-3
CDR3: CASSQIEGQPQHF
DNA: TGCGCCAGCAGCCAAATCGAAGGCCAGCCCCAGCATTTT

D: NA
J: TRBJ1-2
size: NA
V: TRBV11-2
CDR3: CASSLLVATGVYGYTF
DNA: TGTGCCAGCAGCTTATTAGTGGCAACAGGAGTCTATGGCTACACCTTC

D: TRBD2
J: TRBJ2-5
size: NA
V: TRBV29-1
CDR3: CSVELRGGRQETQYF
DNA: TGCAGCGTTGAACTCCGGGGGGGTAGGCAAGAGACCCAGTACTTC

D: TRBD1
J: TRBJ1-2
size: NA
V: TRBV7-9
CDR3: CASSFGTGDYTF
DNA: TGTGCCAGCAGCTTCGGGACAGGGGACTACACCTTC

D: NA
J: TRBJ2-3
size: NA
V: TRBV3-1/TRBV3-2
CDR3: CASSQRGSTDTQYF
DNA: TGTGCCAGCAGCCAGCGCGGGAGCACAGATACGCAGTATTTT

D: NA
J: TRBJ2-7
size: NA
V: TRBV5-4
CDR3: CASSTEGPVNYEQYF
DNA: TGTGCCAGCAGCACCGAGGGCCCCGTTAACTACGAGCAGTACTTC